The next 4 T cell receptor beta chains were all read from a single sample in a study of blood T cells in healthy people across ages. For the second PCR, which ran for about 6 to 12 cycles, a sample-barcoded 5' primer and a J-beta primer mix were used. TCRdb re-derived calls from the 5' RACE reads in MiXCR, one entry per CDR3 protein. The repertoire holds 1.5 million to 2 million distinct CDR3 sequences, with around half as singletons. Sequencing was carried out using blood. These receptor sequences come from a woman between 35 and 50 years old in good health.

The V call is TRBV29-1, the J call TRBJ1-1; no reliable D call. Deletions cut 4 bases from V and 9 bases from J, with 18 bases between. This CDR3 is 13 amino acids long. Per germline, CDR1 SQVTM and CDR2 ANQGSEA. The CDR3 DNA sequence: TGCAGCGTTGTAGAGGGCCTCTATCGGCAAGCTTTCTTT. As protein: CSVVEGLYRQAFF.

This clonotype was counted a few times. This chain connects TRBV20-1 to TRBJ2-1; D not resolved. This CDR3 is built from 12 residues. Trimming pared 6 bases from V and 10 bases from J, leaving 16 bases between. The germline CDR1 and CDR2 sequences are DFQATT and SNEGSKA (reference sequence). CDR3 nucleotide sequence: TGCAGTGCCCAGCAGGATACCGAAGAGCAGTTCTTC. Amino acid sequence: CSAQQDTEEQFF.

The V gene is TRBV20-1, the J gene TRBJ2-7; D is unresolved. This CDR3 contains 13 residues. The germline V gene encodes CDR1 DFQATT and CDR2 SNEGSKA (reference sequence). V was cut by 1 base and J by 4 bases, with 11 bases left in between. In nucleotides, the CDR3 is TGCAGTGCTAGAGGAGTCGCAGCATACGAGCAGTACTTC. Protein: CSARGVAAYEQYF.

This rearrangement joins TRBV7-9 to TRBJ1-1; TRBD1 might be the D (6 bases). The CDR3 is 13 amino acids. CDR1 is SEHNR, CDR2 FQNEAQ, per germline (reference sequence). The V end was cut by 4 bases, the J end by 8 bases, with 14 bases between. Here the CDR3 reads CASSSPRTDEAFF. DNA for the CDR3: TGTGCCAGCAGCTCCCCTCGGACAGACGAAGCTTTCTTT.